This T cell receptor beta chain was recovered during a study of OX40 agonist ivuxolimab in advanced cancers. As for the study in general: The dose of intravenous ivuxolimab that patients received every 2 weeks ranged from 0.01 to 10 mg/kg.

With autoimmune disease history or systemic immunosuppression, patients were excluded. Study results and limitations: On average, CD8+ T cells showed a greater number of expanded clones than CD4+. Dosing at 0.1 to 3.0 mg/kg was accompanied by clonal expansion of CD4+ and CD8+ blood T cells by week 6.

Germline values: CDR1 LNHDA, CDR2 SQIVND (reference sequence). The CDR3 totals 13 residues. Trimming took 5 bases from V and 8 from J; bases not matched to a gene: 6. On this clone: Its specificity is not known.

Assay used: immunoSEQ multiplex PCR; TCRdb lists only in-frame clones, some missing. The table records about 12,000 clones, under 80% of them present only once. The sequence derives from an adult with an advanced solid tumor such as melanoma, head and neck, liver or kidney cancer. The chain combines TRBV19 with TRBJ1-2, with TRBD1 matching 9 bases. Sample: CD4+ or CD8+ T cells sorted from blood, taken in a trial of the OX40 agonist ivuxolimab. The CDR3 protein is CASSPGTGRGYTF. In DNA form, the CDR3 reads TGTGCCAGTAGTCCAGGGACAGGGAGAGGCTACACCTTC.